This T cell receptor (beta chain) was documented in a study of cytomegalovirus exposure and HLA in healthy donors. Findings of the study overall: Confirmation was obtained in vitro that a few CMV-associated chains are specific for CMV antigens. The study found most TCR sequences rare, yet found some public TCRs in many donors. Apart from CMV serostatus, no immune exposure information was available.

60 Vbeta and 13 Jbeta primers were used in PCR. The repertoire was sequenced with immunoSEQ multiplex PCR; TCRdb's copy has only in-frame clones and lacks some. The repertoire holds approximately 140,000 clones, with less than 85% as singletons. It was healthy bone marrow donors who served as donors. Germline V gene data show CDR1 as KGHSH and CDR2 as LQKENI. The CDR3 is made up of 14 amino acids. J was trimmed by 4 bases and V by 4 bases; bases with no gene match: 5. Worth noting for this clone: What it recognizes is unknown.

Sequenced sample: PBMCs. V usage is TRBV18 and J usage is TRBJ2-7; 9 nucleotides line up with TRBD1. The clonotype originates from a man aged 40-49 years in good health and CMV-seronegative. CDR3 sequence (DNA): TGTGCCAGCTCACGGGGGACAGGGTTATACGAGCAGTACTTC. Its protein product is CASSRGTGLYEQYF.